The 23 T cell receptor beta chains below all came from one sample that was sequenced in a study of radiation and T cells in renal cell carcinoma. Time point noted: baseline pretreatment blood. Treatment: 15 Gy SBRT to primary tumor, nephrectomy 4 weeks later. The data were produced by immunoSEQ multiplex PCR, yet TCRdb's version contains in-frame clones alone and is incomplete. Of tens of thousands of clones in the sample, around 80% are singletons; the top ten hold 7.3%. The specimen was blood, collected from a patient whose treatment included radiotherapy and nephrectomy. The source is a man aged 55 to 69 with renal cell carcinoma.

The chain joins TRBV9 to TRBJ1-5, with a possible D match to TRBD1 (5 bases). Germline CDR1 reads SGDLS; CDR2 reads YYNGEE. The CDR3 is made up of 15 amino acids. V lost 0 bases and J 4 bases, leaving 11 bases between the germline ends. CDR3 sequence reads: CASSVAGTQNQPQHF. The CDR3 nucleotides read TGTGCCAGCAGCGTAGCTGGGACGCAAAATCAGCCCCAGCATTTT.

The chain joins TRBV19 to TRBJ2-1; 8 positions agree with TRBD2. Per germline, CDR1 LNHDA and CDR2 SQIVND (reference sequence). The CDR3 is 15 amino acids. V shed 3 bases, J shed 2 bases, and the junction held 3 bases outside the gene matches. The CDR3 here is CASSMGLEPYNEQFF. CDR3 DNA: TGTGCCAGTAGTATGGGACTAGAACCCTACAATGAGCAGTTCTTC.

This chain joins TRBV27 and TRBJ2-3, with 9 bases matching TRBD1. This CDR3 has 16 amino acids. CDR1 is MNHEY and CDR2 is SMNVEV in the germline V gene (reference sequence). The trim removed 2 bases at V and 1 base at J, leaving 4 bases unmatched. The chain's CDR3 is CASSLLQGARTDTQYF. The CDR3 bases are TGTGCCAGCAGTTTACTACAGGGGGCTCGCACAGATACGCAGTATTTT.

The chain links TRBV20-1 to TRBJ2-3; no firm D call. V was trimmed by 6 bases and J by 4 bases, leaving 8 bases between them. Germline V gives CDR1 DFQATT, CDR2 SNEGSKA (reference sequence). The CDR3 is made up of 11 amino acids. CDR3 loop: CSADGSDTQYF. The CDR3 DNA sequence: TGCAGTGCGGATGGGTCAGATACGCAGTATTTT.

The chain is built from TRBV28 and TRBJ2-1; D remains unclear. There are 15 residues in the CDR3. CDR1 MDHEN and CDR2 SYDVKM come from the germline V gene. Trimming took 2 bases from V and 6 from J, leaving 14 bases between them. The chain's CDR3 is CASSLMPDAINEQFF. The CDR3 DNA follows: TGTGCCAGCAGTTTAATGCCAGACGCTATCAATGAGCAGTTCTTC.

V usage is TRBV6-1 and J usage is TRBJ2-7, with D unresolved. From germline, CDR1 is MNHNS and CDR2 SASEGT. CDR3 size: 15 residues. Deletions cut 0 bases from V and 0 bases from J, with 9 bases between. CDR3 in amino acids: CASSEATTSSYEQYV. The CDR3 region has the DNA TGTGCCAGCAGTGAAGCGACGACAAGCTCCTACGAGCAGTACGTC.

The rearrangement uses TRBV4-1 and TRBJ1-6, with no clear D. The length of the CDR3 is 17 residues. The germline V and J ends were trimmed by 0 bases and 3 bases, with 12 bases remaining between them. Germline-derived CDR1 and CDR2 are MGHRA and YSYEKL. In DNA, the CDR3 is TGCGCCAGCAGCCAAGAAGGCAGGCCCGACTATAATTCACCCCTCCACTTT. It translates to CASSQEGRPDYNSPLHF.

The chain recombines TRBV7-2 with TRBJ2-7; TRBD1 aligns across 7 bases. CDR1 and CDR2 from the germline V gene are SGHTA and FQGNSA. The CDR3 extends over 15 amino acids. The J segment lost 1 base and the V segment lost 5 bases, leaving 8 bases of the junction unmatched. CDR3 in DNA: TGTGCCAGCAGCCGTGGACAGGTTCAATCCTACGAGCAGTACTTC. It codes for CASSRGQVQSYEQYF.

The genes are TRBV6-6 and TRBJ2-2; 7 positions agree with TRBD1. The CDR3 runs to 16 residues. Germline-derived CDR1 and CDR2 are MNHNY and SVGAGI (reference sequence). The V and J ends lost 2 bases and 0 bases, in that order; junction bases with no gene match: 3. For the CDR3, the DNA is TGTGCCAGCAGTTACCTTGGGACAGCGAACACCGGGGAGCTGTTTTTT. It translates to CASSYLGTANTGELFF.

The chain uses TRBV11-2 and TRBJ2-7; 8 bases agree with TRBD1. The V segment lost 5 bases and the J segment 5 bases; nucleotides outside the gene matches: 14. CDR3 length: 16 residues. The germline CDR1 and CDR2 sequences are SGHAT and FQNNGV. The CDR3 DNA reads as TGTGCCAGCAGCCCGTTAGGGACAGGTCCTCCCCACGAGCAGTACTTC. Its protein product is CASSPLGTGPPHEQYF.

The CDR3 sequence is CASSTWKSTDTQYF. The CDR3 bases are TGTGCCAGCAGCACATGGAAGTCCACAGATACGCAGTATTTT. The rearrangement uses TRBV11-2 and TRBJ2-3, with D unresolved. V was pared by 5 bases and J by 2 bases, with 11 bases between. The CDR3 totals 14 residues. Germline assignment: CDR1 SGHAT and CDR2 FQNNGV.

The chain links TRBV12-5 to TRBJ2-5; 7 nucleotides line up with TRBD2. J lost 9 bases, V lost 4 bases, and 5 bases had no gene match. The CDR3 extends over 12 amino acids. The germline V gene encodes CDR1 LGHNT and CDR2 FRNRAP. In DNA, the CDR3 is TGTGCTAGTGGTTCTGGCCGGGAGGCCCAGTACTTC. The encoded protein is CASGSGREAQYF.

The V call is TRBV15, the J call TRBJ2-1; TRBD2 matches 7 bases. Germline CDR1 reads LNHNV; CDR2 reads YYDKDF (reference sequence). The junction had 13 bases not matched to a gene; V was cut back by 8 bases and J by 3 bases. CDR3 size: 16 residues. CDR3 nucleotide sequence: TGTGCCACCTACCACTTGGGTAGCGGGCGCTACAATGAGCAGTTCTTC. This translates into CATYHLGSGRYNEQFF.

The chain links TRBV19 to TRBJ2-3; D might be TRBD2 (6 bases). Germline CDR1 reads LNHDA; CDR2 reads SQIVND (reference sequence). Trimming stripped 1 base from V and 2 bases from J, with 7 bases between. The CDR3 loop spans 14 amino acids. CDR3 sequence: CASSIGGITDTQYF. Written as DNA, the CDR3 is TGTGCCAGTAGTATAGGCGGGATCACAGATACGCAGTATTTT.

CDR3 DNA: TGTGCCAGCAGTTCAGGGGGCTCTAATGAAAAACTGTTTTTT. Protein: CASSSGGSNEKLFF. The chain carries TRBV2 and TRBJ1-4; 8 bases are a match to TRBD1. The V segment lost 5 bases and the J segment 3 bases; nucleotides outside the gene matches: 2. The CDR3 has 14 residues. The germline gives CDR1 SNHLY, CDR2 FYNNEI.

This rearrangement joins TRBV10-3 to TRBJ2-1; 7 bases match TRBD2. This CDR3 is built from 15 residues. The V gene's germline CDR1 is ENHRY and CDR2 SYGVKD. With V trimmed by 2 bases and J by 5 bases, 6 bases remained unmatched. CDR3 protein: CAISEPLAKDNEQFF. As DNA, the CDR3 is TGTGCCATCAGTGAGCCACTAGCGAAGGACAATGAGCAGTTCTTC.

This clone appeared once. The chain employs TRBV6-1 and TRBJ2-5; D gene unclear. Trimming removed 1 base at V and 5 bases at J, with 8 bases between. Germline V gives CDR1 MNHNS, CDR2 SASEGT. CDR3 size: 13 residues. CDR3 coding DNA: TGTGCCAGCAGTGAAGGGGTCTCGGAGACCCAGTACTTC. Translation gives CASSEGVSETQYF.

The count of this clone is one. This rearrangement joins TRBV4-3 to TRBJ2-5; tentative D call: TRBD1 (6 bases). This CDR3 region has 16 residues. V gave up 3 bases and J gave up 4 bases, with 18 bases separating them. Germline CDR1 and CDR2: LGHNA and YSLEER. The CDR3 DNA sequence: TGCGCCAGCAGCCAGGCTGTCAGGGGATCGGGAGAGACCCAGTACTTC. Translating gives CASSQAVRGSGETQYF.

V gene TRBV19 combines with J gene TRBJ1-3; D is undetermined. This CDR3 has 15 residues. V dropped 1 base and J dropped 7 bases, with 14 bases sitting between them. Germline V lookup: CDR1 LNHDA, CDR2 SQIVND (reference sequence). Here the CDR3 DNA reads TGTGCCAGTAGTATAGCCCTAACCGCCGGGAACACCATATATTTT. Translation gives CASSIALTAGNTIYF.

The chain links TRBV30 to TRBJ1-3; D is perhaps TRBD1 (6 bases). Germline assignment: CDR1 GTSNPN and CDR2 SVGIG (reference sequence). This CDR3 comprises 15 residues. The germline V and J ends were trimmed by 4 bases and 4 bases, with 17 bases remaining between them. CDR3 DNA: TGTGCCTGGAAGGGTTTGGGGGGCTCGGGAAACACCATATATTTT. It specifies CAWKGLGGSGNTIYF. The full variable domain, in which reference TRBV30 and TRBJ1-3 provide the parts outside the CDR3, is SQTIHQWPATLVQPVGSPLSLECTVEGTSNPNLYWYRQAAGRGLQLLFYSVGIGQISSEVPQNLSASRPQDRQFILSSKKLLLSDSGFYLCAWKGLGGSGNTIYFGEGSWLTVV.

This sequence joins TRBV7-7 and TRBJ2-6, with D tentatively TRBD2 (5 bases). CDR1 is SSHAT, CDR2 FNYEAQ, per germline (reference sequence). The CDR3 length is 18 residues. V gave up 8 bases and J gave up 5 bases, with 25 bases separating them. Here the CDR3 reads CASARGLVPQSRANVLTF. In DNA, the CDR3 is TGTGCCAGCGCGCGCGGGTTAGTGCCACAAAGTCGGGCCAACGTCCTGACTTTC.

This clone was recorded a few times. In DNA form, the CDR3 reads TGTGCCAGTAGTCCAAGGACGCATAGCAATCAGCCCCAGCATTTT. Residues: CASSPRTHSNQPQHF. The genes are TRBV19 and TRBJ1-5; D is unclear. The germline V and J ends were trimmed by 5 bases and 0 bases, with 11 bases remaining between them. CDR3 length equals 15 residues. The V gene's germline CDR1 is LNHDA and CDR2 SQIVND (reference sequence).

The chain links TRBV5-4 to TRBJ2-1; D not resolved. V lost 3 bases and J 6 bases, leaving 4 bases between the germline ends. The CDR3 is 11 amino acids. The germline V gene has CDR1 SGHNT and CDR2 YYREEE (reference sequence). The CDR3 nucleotides read TGTGCCAGCAGCTCCCCCAATGAGCAGTTCTTC. It translates to CASSSPNEQFF.